This TCR delta chain was obtained from a study of γδ T cells in repeated Plasmodium falciparum infection. Across the whole study: Samples were taken at baseline, before some infections, and 21 days after each.

TCRdb re-called the multiplex PCR reads through CATT. The data hold roughly 90,000 delta-chain clones, with 1.4% observed a single time. Flow sorting of PBMC yielded separate Vgamma9/Vdelta2+ and Vdelta2-negative gammadelta T cell populations for bulk repertoire analysis. This clone has only a few counts. This likely stems from a read error, as it lies one base from a far larger clone. Other DNA sequences in this specimen translate into the identical CDR3. The CDR3 runs 22 residues. With 4 bases clipped from V and 2 bases from J, the junction kept 23 bases outside the gene matches. CDR1 is TSWWSYY and CDR2 is QGS in the germline V gene.

This sequence originates from a pool of human donors (malaria-infected and uninfected, not separated). The sequencing input was gamma-delta T cells from blood. The J gene is TRDJ1, the V gene TRDV1, with TRDD3 identical over 12 bases. Here the J gene came from matching the DNA to germline, since TCRdb omits it. DNA of the CDR3: TGTGCTCTTGGGGGAAGAGCACCCCCTAACTGGGGGATACTCTTCAATACCGATAAACTCATCTTT. Its translation is CALGGRAPPNWGILFNTDKLIF.